This T cell receptor (beta chain) is drawn from a study of blood T cell repertoires in COVID-19. Whole-study context: PBMCs, B-cell-depleted T cells, or T cells were the source of the cDNA or gDNA that made up the material.

The junction had 18 bases not matched to a gene; V was cut back by 6 bases and J by 1 base. In germline, CDR1 is LGHNT, CDR2 FRNRAP. There are 20 residues in the CDR3. Assay: immunoSEQ multiplex PCR; the TCRdb copy retains only in-frame clones and omits some. Found here are around 370,000 clones, 85% to 90% of them singletons; the top ten hold more than 1%. Study members were between roughly 18 and 89 years old and lived in some 26 US regions. Participants' reported clinical history set cohort assignment. The recovered donors of Cohort 3 showed two negative PCRs, clearance, or symptom resolution. The V gene is TRBV12-5, the J gene TRBJ1-4; 9 bases are a match to TRBD1. Sequenced sample: PBMCs or T cells enriched from blood (not recorded which). The TCR comes from a woman under 30 who had recovered from COVID-19. The CDR3 coding sequence is TGTGCTAGTGGACCGACACCGGGACAGGGTGTGGGTAAAACTAATGAAAAACTGTTTTTT. Its protein product is CASGPTPGQGVGKTNEKLFF.